A single TCR beta chain is shown here with its context. The antigen is unknown. V lost 3 bases to trimming and J lost 6 bases, with 10 bases between them. There are 14 residues in the CDR3. Germline values: CDR1 SGDLS, CDR2 YYNGEE. The source of the sample is a study of cytomegalovirus exposure and HLA in healthy donors. Study overall: Around 80 million unique TCR sequences came from HLA-typed donors in an early release.

Study results and caveats: In most subjects, TCR beta sequences reportedly gave accurate predictions of HLA-A and HLA-B alleles.

Each donor was healthy, and each was a bone marrow donor. PCR used 60 Vbeta primers and 13 Jbeta primers. Under the authors' procedure: In a later analysis, the count reached 80 million or so unique TCR beta chains, with approximately 11 million shared. Libraries were prepared by immunoSEQ multiplex PCR; TCRdb keeps only in-frame clonotypes and omits some of them. The V and J calls and clone size come from that table; D and trimming were worked out from the DNA. The sample lists some 130,000 clones, approximately 79% occurring once. The V call is TRBV9, the J call TRBJ1-6; no reliable D call. The sequence was collected from a male donor in good health and CMV-seronegative. Sequencing input: PBMCs. Here the CDR3 reads CASSATVTNSPLHF. The CDR3 nucleotides are TGTGCCAGCAGCGCAACAGTCACTAATTCACCCCTCCACTTT.